This is a list of T cell receptor beta chains from one sample in a study of T cell changes during pregnancy in multiple sclerosis. Profiling relied on immunoSEQ multiplex PCR, and the TCRdb table lists in-frame clones only, not all of them. The sample consists of 40,000 to 60,000 clones, 85% to 90% of them appearing once. The specimen comprised peripheral blood, sampled in the first trimester of pregnancy. The receptors derive from a female donor in good health, enrolled as a control in a pregnancy study. CDR3s leave out the opening cysteine and the closing phenylalanine or tryptophan. The size entry is marked missing in some rows and otherwise reads once, few, many or a size class.

TRBV19,NA,TRBJ2-5,ASSQGQEGTQY
TRBV5-6,NA,TRBJ2-5,ASSLVQAGQETQY
TRBV19,once,TRBJ1-5,ASSKGTGDHVGGNQPQH
TRBV19,NA,TRBJ2-6,ASSMATSGANVLT
TRBV28,once,TRBJ2-3,ASSSWQGVDTQY
TRBV6-1,few,TRBJ1-1,AGHRQIDLTAF
TRBV2,NA,TRBJ2-7,ASDGQSPYEQY
TRBV11-2,NA,TRBJ2-7,ASSRPAGTDYEQY
TRBV6-1,NA,TRBJ1-4,ASTPSGFKEKLF
TRBV7-7,NA,TRBJ2-1,ASSLGPFNEQF
TRBV19,once,TRBJ2-7,ASSPAGNYEQY
TRBV6-4,once,TRBJ2-3,ATSGGATDTQY
TRBV7-2,NA,TRBJ2-7,ASSPLPGGSYEQY
TRBV4-1,once,TRBJ1-5,ASSQEGQQNQPQH
TRBV29-1,NA,TRBJ2-1,SVQRTYNEQF
TRBV7-2,once,TRBJ2-5,ASSLGGRYQETQY
TRBV2,NA,TRBJ2-3,ASSDPTSGGADTQY
TRBV19,NA,TRBJ1-5,ASSTGTPYSNQPQH
TRBV18,NA,TRBJ2-7,ASSPQQQASSYEQY
TRBV5-1,NA,TRBJ1-4,ASSPNRAPNEKLF
TRBV6-1,NA,TRBJ2-3,ASTSGGRTDTQY
TRBV20-1,few,TRBJ2-5,SASGSETQY
TRBV15,NA,TRBJ2-1,ATSRDRGSYNEQF